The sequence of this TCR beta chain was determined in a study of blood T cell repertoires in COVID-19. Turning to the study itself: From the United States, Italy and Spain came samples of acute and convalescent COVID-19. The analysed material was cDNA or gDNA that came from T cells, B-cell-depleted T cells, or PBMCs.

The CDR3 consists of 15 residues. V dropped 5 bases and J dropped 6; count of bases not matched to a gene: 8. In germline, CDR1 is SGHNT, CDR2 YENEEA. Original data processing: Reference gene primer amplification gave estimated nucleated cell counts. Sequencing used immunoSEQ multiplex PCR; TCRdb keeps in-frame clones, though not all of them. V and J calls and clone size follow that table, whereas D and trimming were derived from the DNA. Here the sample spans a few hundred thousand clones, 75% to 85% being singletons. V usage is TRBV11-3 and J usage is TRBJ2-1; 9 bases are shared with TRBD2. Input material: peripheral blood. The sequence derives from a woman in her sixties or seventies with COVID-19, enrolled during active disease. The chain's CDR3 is CASSRVAGASNEQFF. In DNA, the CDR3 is TGTGCCAGCAGCCGAGTAGCGGGGGCCTCCAATGAGCAGTTCTTC. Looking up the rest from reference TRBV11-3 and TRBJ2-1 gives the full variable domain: EAGVVQSPRYKIIEKKQPVAFWCNPISGHNTLYWYLQNLGQGPELLIRYENEEAVDDSQLPKDRFSAERLKGVDSTLKIQPAELGDSAVYLCASSRVAGASNEQFFGPGTRLTVL.